These T cell receptor beta chains were read from a single sample in a study of shared clonotypes between healthy human individuals. Assay used: immunoSEQ multiplex PCR; TCRdb lists only in-frame clones, some missing. There are 950,000 to 1,100,000 clones in the sample; more than 75% occur only once, and 0.6% to 0.75% lies in the top ten. Sequenced material: memory CD4+ T cells from PBMCs. These receptors originate from a man aged 18-30 years in good health. Some clones in this sample may be carry-over from other donors' samples. CDR3s include the opening cysteine and the closing phenylalanine or tryptophan. Fields, in order: V gene, clone size, D gene, J gene, CDR3 protein, CDR3 DNA. The D gene is left open where the match is weak. Size tells how often a clone was seen (once, few, many) or the class of an expanded clone, and some rows leave it out.

v_call: TRBV28
clone_size: few
d_call: .
j_call: TRBJ1-1
cdr3_aa: CASRLNRAEAFF
cdr3_nt: TGTGCCAGCAGACTCAACAGGGCAGAAGCTTTCTTT

v_call: TRBV6-5
clone_size: .
d_call: .
j_call: TRBJ1-2
cdr3_aa: CASSYLLQGTEGYTF
cdr3_nt: TGTGCCAGCAGTTACTTACTGCAGGGGACGGAGGGCTACACCTTC

v_call: TRBV7-9
clone_size: .
d_call: .
j_call: TRBJ2-7
cdr3_aa: CASTIQGRGTEKSYEQYF
cdr3_nt: TGTGCCAGCACCATCCAAGGAAGAGGGACGGAGAAGAGCTACGAGCAGTACTTC

v_call: TRBV7-2
clone_size: .
d_call: TRBD1
j_call: TRBJ1-2
cdr3_aa: CASSLQGASNGYTF
cdr3_nt: TGTGCCAGCAGCCTACAGGGGGCGAGTAATGGCTACACCTTC

v_call: TRBV7-9
clone_size: .
d_call: .
j_call: TRBJ2-7
cdr3_aa: CASSLGGYHEQYF
cdr3_nt: TGTGCCAGCAGCCTCGGCGGTTACCACGAGCAGTACTTC

v_call: TRBV10-3
clone_size: .
d_call: .
j_call: TRBJ2-7
cdr3_aa: CAISESPPQPREQYF
cdr3_nt: TGTGCCATCAGTGAGTCGCCCCCTCAACCCAGGGAGCAGTACTTC

v_call: TRBV2
clone_size: many
d_call: .
j_call: TRBJ1-2
cdr3_aa: CASGGLRGNYGYTF
cdr3_nt: TGTGCCAGCGGCGGTCTCAGGGGTAACTATGGCTACACCTTC

v_call: TRBV7-2
clone_size: .
d_call: TRBD1
j_call: TRBJ1-2
cdr3_aa: CASTPLQGNYGYTF
cdr3_nt: TGTGCCAGCACCCCCCTACAGGGGAACTATGGCTACACCTTC

v_call: TRBV5-1
clone_size: many
d_call: .
j_call: TRBJ2-1
cdr3_aa: CASSWTDSHEQFF
cdr3_nt: TGCGCCAGCAGCTGGACAGACTCCCACGAGCAGTTCTTC

v_call: TRBV18
clone_size: .
d_call: TRBD1
j_call: TRBJ2-1
cdr3_aa: CASSLLTGVNEQFF
cdr3_nt: TGTGCCAGCTCATTATTGACAGGGGTGAATGAGCAGTTCTTC

v_call: TRBV6-1
clone_size: few
d_call: TRBD1
j_call: TRBJ2-7
cdr3_aa: CAIQRQGSYEQYF
cdr3_nt: TGTGCCATTCAGCGACAGGGGAGCTACGAGCAGTACTTC

v_call: TRBV27
clone_size: .
d_call: .
j_call: TRBJ2-7
cdr3_aa: CASSFSRQTNIYEQYF
cdr3_nt: TGTGCCAGCAGTTTCTCTCGACAGACGAACATCTACGAGCAGTACTTC

v_call: TRBV30
clone_size: .
d_call: .
j_call: TRBJ2-4
cdr3_aa: CAWRGLAKNIQYF
cdr3_nt: TGTGCCTGGAGGGGACTAGCCAAAAACATTCAGTACTTC

v_call: TRBV28
clone_size: .
d_call: .
j_call: TRBJ1-2
cdr3_aa: CASSLWKNYGYTF
cdr3_nt: TGTGCCAGCAGTTTATGGAAAAACTATGGCTACACCTTC

v_call: TRBV11-1
clone_size: .
d_call: TRBD2
j_call: TRBJ2-5
cdr3_aa: CASSPAAGGTQYF
cdr3_nt: TGTGCCAGCAGCCCCGCGGCGGGAGGGACCCAGTACTTC

v_call: TRBV29-1
clone_size: .
d_call: .
j_call: TRBJ1-1
cdr3_aa: CSVGNLAGMNTEAFF
cdr3_nt: TGCAGCGTTGGTAACCTCGCAGGGATGAACACTGAAGCTTTCTTT

v_call: TRBV7-9
clone_size: .
d_call: TRBD1
j_call: TRBJ1-1
cdr3_aa: CASSLGQDREAFF
cdr3_nt: TGTGCCAGCAGCTTAGGCCAGGACAGGGAAGCTTTCTTT

v_call: TRBV5-4
clone_size: .
d_call: .
j_call: TRBJ2-3
cdr3_aa: CASSLRTRVGDTQYF
cdr3_nt: TGTGCCAGCAGCTTGAGGACTCGGGTAGGGGATACGCAGTATTTT

v_call: TRBV7-8
clone_size: many
d_call: .
j_call: TRBJ1-1
cdr3_aa: CASSFIGGRAEAFF
cdr3_nt: TGTGCCAGCAGCTTTATCGGGGGCCGGGCTGAAGCTTTCTTT

v_call: TRBV29-1
clone_size: .
d_call: .
j_call: TRBJ2-1
cdr3_aa: CSVEGGWPLNEQFF
cdr3_nt: TGCAGCGTTGAAGGTGGCTGGCCCCTGAATGAGCAGTTCTTC

v_call: TRBV4-3
clone_size: .
d_call: .
j_call: TRBJ1-4
cdr3_aa: CASSRAGQEKLFF
cdr3_nt: TGCGCCAGCAGCCGCGCCGGGCAGGAAAAACTGTTTTTT

v_call: TRBV7-9
clone_size: .
d_call: .
j_call: TRBJ2-7
cdr3_aa: CASSPAGTSYEQYF
cdr3_nt: TGTGCCAGCAGCCCGGCGGGCACTTCCTACGAGCAGTACTTC

v_call: TRBV5-1
clone_size: .
d_call: .
j_call: TRBJ2-7
cdr3_aa: CASSLPTSSYEQYF
cdr3_nt: TGCGCCAGCAGCTTGCCGACCAGCTCCTACGAGCAGTACTTC

v_call: TRBV7-3
clone_size: .
d_call: TRBD1
j_call: TRBJ2-7
cdr3_aa: CASSYGTGEQYF
cdr3_nt: TGTGCCAGCAGCTACGGGACAGGCGAGCAGTACTTC

v_call: TRBV19
clone_size: .
d_call: .
j_call: TRBJ1-2
cdr3_aa: CASSIAGAFYGYTF
cdr3_nt: TGTGCCAGTAGTATAGCCGGGGCTTTCTATGGCTACACCTTC

v_call: TRBV7-8
clone_size: .
d_call: .
j_call: TRBJ1-2
cdr3_aa: CASSLARVYGYGYTF
cdr3_nt: TGTGCCAGCAGCTTAGCGCGGGTTTACGGCTATGGCTACACCTTC

v_call: TRBV9
clone_size: .
d_call: .
j_call: TRBJ2-3
cdr3_aa: CASSVGAAITDTQYF
cdr3_nt: TGTGCCAGCAGCGTAGGGGCAGCCATCACAGATACGCAGTATTTT

v_call: TRBV6-1
clone_size: .
d_call: TRBD1
j_call: TRBJ2-3
cdr3_aa: CASSEGQGLTDTQYF
cdr3_nt: TGTGCCAGCAGTGAAGGACAGGGTTTGACAGATACGCAGTATTTT

v_call: TRBV5-1
clone_size: .
d_call: TRBD1
j_call: TRBJ1-3
cdr3_aa: CASSTGTGNSGNTIYF
cdr3_nt: TGCGCCAGCAGCACCGGGACAGGGAACTCTGGAAACACCATATATTTT

v_call: TRBV7-2
clone_size: .
d_call: .
j_call: TRBJ1-2
cdr3_aa: CASSPDGFNYGYTF
cdr3_nt: TGTGCCAGCAGCCCAGACGGTTTTAACTATGGCTACACCTTC

v_call: TRBV28
clone_size: .
d_call: TRBD1
j_call: TRBJ1-2
cdr3_aa: CASSWDSYGYTF
cdr3_nt: TGTGCCAGCAGCTGGGACAGCTATGGCTACACCTTC

v_call: TRBV4-1
clone_size: .
d_call: .
j_call: TRBJ1-2
cdr3_aa: CASSQVSQGYDYGYTF
cdr3_nt: TGCGCCAGCAGCCAAGTCTCACAGGGATACGACTATGGCTACACCTTC

v_call: TRBV18
clone_size: .
d_call: TRBD2
j_call: TRBJ2-1
cdr3_aa: CASSRLAATEQFF
cdr3_nt: TGTGCCAGCTCCCGCCTAGCGGCGACTGAGCAGTTCTTC

v_call: TRBV28
clone_size: once
d_call: .
j_call: TRBJ2-6
cdr3_aa: CASSNRSWSGANVLTF
cdr3_nt: TGTGCCAGCAGTAACAGGTCCTGGTCTGGGGCCAACGTCCTGACTTTC

v_call: TRBV7-8
clone_size: .
d_call: .
j_call: TRBJ2-2
cdr3_aa: CASSFRQGELFF
cdr3_nt: TGTGCCAGCAGCTTCCGACAGGGGGAGCTGTTTTTT

v_call: TRBV5-6
clone_size: .
d_call: .
j_call: TRBJ1-4
cdr3_aa: CASTRRGRRATNEKLFF
cdr3_nt: TGTGCCAGCACCCGCCGGGGGCGCAGAGCAACTAATGAAAAACTGTTTTTT

v_call: TRBV4-1
clone_size: .
d_call: TRBD1
j_call: TRBJ2-7
cdr3_aa: CASRPFKTGSGEQYF
cdr3_nt: TGCGCCAGCAGACCGTTTAAGACAGGGTCAGGCGAGCAGTACTTC

v_call: TRBV5-1
clone_size: few
d_call: .
j_call: TRBJ2-2
cdr3_aa: CASSINLGNTGELFF
cdr3_nt: TGCGCCAGCAGCATTAACTTGGGGAACACCGGGGAGCTGTTTTTT

v_call: TRBV29-1
clone_size: .
d_call: .
j_call: TRBJ2-1
cdr3_aa: CSVQRSGNEQFF
cdr3_nt: TGCAGCGTTCAACGCAGCGGAAATGAGCAGTTCTTC

v_call: TRBV6-6
clone_size: once
d_call: TRBD2
j_call: TRBJ2-7
cdr3_aa: CASRPGTSAPYEQYF
cdr3_nt: TGTGCCAGCAGACCCGGGACTAGCGCACCCTACGAGCAGTACTTC

v_call: TRBV7-8
clone_size: .
d_call: TRBD1
j_call: TRBJ2-7
cdr3_aa: CASSFHRGEQYF
cdr3_nt: TGTGCCAGCAGCTTCCACAGGGGCGAGCAGTACTTC

v_call: TRBV29-1
clone_size: few
d_call: .
j_call: TRBJ2-7
cdr3_aa: CSVVGAYEQYF
cdr3_nt: TGCAGCGTTGTGGGTGCCTACGAGCAGTACTTC

v_call: TRBV15
clone_size: .
d_call: TRBD1
j_call: TRBJ2-1
cdr3_aa: CATSRDPTGGYNEQFF
cdr3_nt: TGTGCCACCAGCAGAGATCCAACAGGGGGCTACAATGAGCAGTTCTTC

v_call: TRBV7-9
clone_size: .
d_call: TRBD2
j_call: TRBJ2-1
cdr3_aa: CASSSTGGNYNEQFF
cdr3_nt: TGTGCCAGCAGCTCGACGGGAGGAAACTACAATGAGCAGTTCTTC

v_call: TRBV2
clone_size: .
d_call: TRBD2
j_call: TRBJ2-1
cdr3_aa: CASRTRLAGDNEQFF
cdr3_nt: TGTGCCAGCAGAACTAGACTAGCGGGAGACAATGAGCAGTTCTTC

v_call: TRBV18
clone_size: .
d_call: .
j_call: TRBJ2-6
cdr3_aa: CASSPAGGANVLTF
cdr3_nt: TGTGCCAGCTCACCGGCCGGTGGGGCCAACGTCCTGACTTTC

v_call: TRBV7-9
clone_size: .
d_call: .
j_call: TRBJ1-2
cdr3_aa: CASSLTHGYTF
cdr3_nt: TGTGCCAGCAGCTTAACACATGGCTACACCTTC

v_call: TRBV29-1
clone_size: .
d_call: TRBD1
j_call: TRBJ2-7
cdr3_aa: CSVGDSYEQYF
cdr3_nt: TGCAGCGTTGGGGACAGTTACGAGCAGTACTTC

v_call: TRBV6-7
clone_size: .
d_call: TRBD2
j_call: TRBJ2-7
cdr3_aa: CASTEGGSDEQYF
cdr3_nt: TGTGCCAGCACTGAGGGAGGGAGCGACGAGCAGTACTTC

v_call: TRBV12-2
clone_size: few
d_call: .
j_call: TRBJ1-1
cdr3_aa: CASRFRDRGNVTEAFF
cdr3_nt: TGTGCAAGTCGCTTTAGGGACAGGGGAAACGTTACTGAAGCTTTCTTT

v_call: TRBV2
clone_size: .
d_call: .
j_call: TRBJ2-3
cdr3_aa: CASSRTDTQYF
cdr3_nt: TGTGCCAGCAGTCGAACAGATACGCAGTATTTT

v_call: TRBV7-8
clone_size: once
d_call: .
j_call: TRBJ2-1
cdr3_aa: CASSLATRFYGYNEQFF
cdr3_nt: TGTGCCAGCAGCTTAGCGACTAGATTCTACGGCTACAATGAGCAGTTCTTC

v_call: TRBV7-8
clone_size: .
d_call: .
j_call: TRBJ2-1
cdr3_aa: CASSLALGISYNEQFF
cdr3_nt: TGTGCCAGCAGCTTAGCTTTAGGGATATCCTACAATGAGCAGTTCTTC

v_call: TRBV4-3
clone_size: .
d_call: .
j_call: TRBJ1-1
cdr3_aa: CASSQAWQMNTEAFF
cdr3_nt: TGCGCCAGCAGCCAAGCCTGGCAGATGAACACTGAAGCTTTCTTT